Shown below are 2 T cell receptor beta chains from a single sample sequenced in a study of tumor and adjacent non-tumor tissue in lung cancer. The template was RNA from unsorted bulk tissue. A modified ARM-PCR protocol with three rounds of nested PCR amplified TCRbeta. TCRdb used MiXCR to reprocess the multiplex PCR reads, holding one entry per CDR3 protein. The sample lists roughly 200,000 distinct CDR3 sequences, about 71% occurring once. Material for sequencing was lung tumor tissue. The receptors shown here come from a man aged 55 to 69 with non-small cell lung cancer.

Only a few counts were recorded for this clonotype. This may stem from a read error, because a much larger clone lies one nucleotide away. The rearrangement joins TRBV10-2 to TRBJ2-7; D is undetermined. With 8 bases removed from V and 2 bases from J, the gap between germline ends came to 16 bases. The CDR3 runs 14 residues. Germline CDR1 and CDR2: WSHSY and SAAADI. CDR3 in amino acids: CASGSLESPYEQYF. DNA for the CDR3: TGCGCCAGCGGTTCGTTGGAGAGCCCCTACGAGCAGTACTTC.

This clonotype has ten or more counts. V is TRBV7-8 and J is TRBJ1-4; the D is unclear. This CDR3 comprises 14 residues. V gave up 5 bases and J gave up 8 bases, with 15 bases separating them. The germline CDR1 and CDR2 sequences are SGHVS and FQNEAQ. The CDR3 bases are TGTGCCAGCAGCCAGGACTATAGAAAGGAAAAACTGTTTTTT. It is translated as CASSQDYRKEKLFF. Supplemented by reference TRBV7-8 and TRBJ1-4, the full variable domain reads GAGVSQSPRYKVAKRGQDVALRCDPISGHVSLFWYQQALGQGPEFLTYFQNEAQLDKSGLPSDRFFAERPEGSVSTLKIQRTQQEDSAVYLCASSQDYRKEKLFFGSGTQLSVL.